This entry lists 23 T cell receptor beta chains sequenced from one sample in a study of cytomegalovirus exposure and HLA in healthy donors. Amplification used 60 Vbeta primers and 13 Jbeta primers. Assay used: immunoSEQ multiplex PCR; TCRdb lists only in-frame clones, some missing. Here the sample table reports around 53,000 clones. Sequenced input: PBMCs. All receptors derive from a man between 18 and 29 years old in good health and CMV-seropositive.

The rearrangement links TRBV27 to TRBJ2-2; 12 bases fit TRBD2. CDR3 length: 17 residues. CDR1 and CDR2 (germline): MNHEY, SMNVEV (reference sequence). The V gene end was trimmed by 1 base and the J gene end by 6 bases; junction bases not matched to a gene: 6. The CDR3 sequence: CASSLYWSSGRAGELFF. CDR3 sequence (DNA): TGTGCCAGCAGTTTATACTGGTCTAGCGGGAGGGCCGGGGAGCTGTTTTTT.

CDR3 sequence (DNA): TGTGCCAGCAGCGGACAGTATAATTCACCCCTCCACTTT. Translated: CASSGQYNSPLHF. The chain combines TRBV6-6 with TRBJ1-6; D perhaps matches TRBD1 (6 bases). The V gene lost 6 bases and the J gene lost 4 bases, with 7 bases spanning the gap. This CDR3 has 13 residues. Per germline, CDR1 MNHNY and CDR2 SVGAGI (reference sequence).

The chain combines TRBV2 with TRBJ2-1, with D possibly matching TRBD2 (6 bases). Germline V lookup: CDR1 SNHLY, CDR2 FYNNEI. The CDR3 is 14 amino acids. The V end lost 8 bases, the J end lost 0 bases, and 11 bases lay between the germline ends. The CDR3 reads CASAPGLSYNEQFF. The CDR3 DNA is TGTGCCAGCGCACCGGGACTCTCCTACAATGAGCAGTTCTTC.

The CDR3 DNA reads TGTGCCTGGAGTGTACTCGGGGGTACAGATACGCAGTATTTT. Encoded protein: CAWSVLGGTDTQYF. V gene TRBV30 combines with J gene TRBJ2-3; a weak D match, TRBD2 (6 bases). V lost 0 bases to trimming and J lost 3 bases, with 10 bases between them. The CDR3 consists of 14 residues. Germline CDR1 and CDR2: GTSNPN and SVGIG (reference sequence).

The rearrangement uses TRBV29-1 and TRBJ2-3; TRBD2 agrees at 7 bases. Germline CDR1 and CDR2: SQVTM and ANQGSEA. CDR3 length: 13 amino acids. Trimming removed 3 bases from V and 1 base from J; junction bases left unmatched: 1. CDR3 sequence: CSVERERTDTQYF. The CDR3 region has the DNA TGCAGCGTTGAGCGGGAGCGCACAGATACGCAGTATTTT.

The chain is built from TRBV7-6 and TRBJ1-6; D uncertain. The CDR3 totals 16 residues. CDR1 SGHVS and CDR2 FNYEAQ come from the germline V gene. V was pared by 4 bases and J by 7 bases, with 17 bases between. CDR3 sequence: CASSSGAGRGNSPLHF. The CDR3 coding sequence is TGTGCCAGCAGCTCAGGCGCAGGTCGTGGCAATTCACCCCTCCACTTT.

The chain links TRBV4-2 to TRBJ2-1; the D gene is possibly TRBD2 (6 bases). V was shortened by 3 bases and J by 9 bases, with 12 bases between the two germline ends. This CDR3 contains 13 residues. The germline gives CDR1 LGHNA, CDR2 YNFKEQ. CDR3 sequence: CASSHRRDPEQFF. CDR3 in DNA: TGTGCCAGCAGCCATCGGAGGGACCCTGAGCAGTTCTTC.

This rearrangement joins TRBV10-3 to TRBJ2-3; a weak D match, TRBD2 (5 bases). Trimming took 6 bases from V and 3 from J, leaving 13 bases between them. Germline V gene data show CDR1 as ENHRY and CDR2 as SYGVKD. The CDR3 sequence is 14 residues long. The CDR3, as DNA: TGTGCCATCAGAGGTGGCGGGCTAACAGATACGCAGTATTTT. This gives the protein CAIRGGGLTDTQYF.

The rearrangement links TRBV27 to TRBJ2-1; 7 bases are shared with TRBD2. CDR3 length: 15 residues. Germline-derived CDR1 and CDR2 are MNHEY and SMNVEV (reference sequence). V was clipped by 3 bases and J by 3 bases; unmatched bases: 5. For the CDR3, the DNA is TGTGCCAGCAGTTTCGCGGGAGCACGCTACAATGAGCAGTTCTTC. It is translated as CASSFAGARYNEQFF.

The chain joins TRBV7-9 to TRBJ2-7; the D gene is possibly TRBD2 (7 bases). The CDR3 is 15 amino acids. V dropped 0 bases and J dropped 6 bases, with 15 bases sitting between them. Germline assignment: CDR1 SEHNR and CDR2 FQNEAQ (reference sequence). This CDR3 is CASSLAGGRGGEQYF. The DNA for the CDR3 is TGTGCCAGCAGCTTAGCGGGGGGGCGCGGGGGCGAGCAGTACTTC.

The chain is built from TRBV4-2 and TRBJ1-6; D uncertain. The CDR3 contains 14 residues. V was cut by 0 bases and J by 7 bases, with 7 bases left in between. CDR1 and CDR2 from the germline V gene are LGHNA and YNFKEQ. The CDR3 nucleotides are TGTGCCAGCAGCCAAGATGAAGCCAATTCACCCCTCCACTTT. Amino acids: CASSQDEANSPLHF.

The chain couples TRBV10-3 to TRBJ1-1; tentatively, D is TRBD1 (5 bases). Trimming pared 7 bases from V and 5 bases from J, leaving 14 bases between. This CDR3 has 13 amino acids. Per the germline V gene, CDR1 is ENHRY and CDR2 is SYGVKD. CDR3 loop: CAIKGRGGTEAFF. The CDR3 DNA follows: TGTGCCATCAAGGGACGGGGGGGAACTGAAGCTTTCTTT.

The V and J genes are TRBV6-4 and TRBJ2-1; 9 nucleotides match TRBD2. Losses at the gene ends were 3 bases for V and 3 bases for J; bases not matched to a gene: 0. CDR3 length: 14 amino acids. Germline V CDR1 and CDR2: MRHNA, SNTAGT. As DNA, the CDR3 is TGTGCCAGCAGTGAGCGGGAGGGCTACAATGAGCAGTTCTTC. It yields the protein CASSEREGYNEQFF.

J is TRBJ2-1 and V is TRBV11-3; 10 bases agree with TRBD2. V lost 4 bases, J lost 8 bases, and 8 bases stayed unmatched. Germline V gene sequence: CDR1 SGHNT, CDR2 YENEEA. This CDR3 has 15 residues. The CDR3 DNA is TGTGCCAGCAGCTATGGGACTAGCGAGTTACATGAGCAGTTCTTC. It yields the protein CASSYGTSELHEQFF.

V usage is TRBV6-1 and J usage is TRBJ2-7; no clear D. This CDR3 comprises 13 residues. V lost 1 base and J 1 base, leaving 5 bases between the germline ends. Per germline, CDR1 MNHNS and CDR2 SASEGT. In nucleotides, the CDR3 is TGTGCCAGCAGTGAAGACAGTTCCTACGAGCAGTACTTC. Amino acids: CASSEDSSYEQYF.

This rearrangement joins TRBV5-8 to TRBJ2-7; D perhaps matches TRBD1 (5 bases). Trimming pared 3 bases from V and 3 bases from J, leaving 16 bases between. Germline CDR1 SGHTS, CDR2 YDEGEE. CDR3 length: 15 residues. CDR3 in amino acids: CASSSEGATYYEQYF. CDR3 nucleotides: TGTGCCAGCAGCTCGGAAGGGGCGACCTACTACGAGCAGTACTTC.

The V and J genes are TRBV30 and TRBJ2-7, with 11 nucleotides matching TRBD1. The germline CDR1 and CDR2 sequences are GTSNPN and SVGIG (reference sequence). V was clipped by 0 bases and J by 5 bases; unmatched bases: 9. This CDR3 has 16 residues. CDR3 nucleotides: TGTGCCTGGAGTGTACTCTTTGGACAGGGGGCAAACGAGCAGTACTTC. This translates into CAWSVLFGQGANEQYF.

The chain recombines TRBV6-5 with TRBJ1-2; D might be TRBD1 (6 bases). The CDR3 length is 15 residues. In germline, CDR1 is MNHEY, CDR2 SVGAGI. V was shortened by 5 bases and J by 5 bases, with 18 bases between the two germline ends. DNA for the CDR3: TGTGCCAGCAGTCAGGGGACCCATACAATTTATGGCTACACCTTC. Translation: CASSQGTHTIYGYTF.

The J gene is TRBJ2-1, the V gene TRBV5-6, with 9 bases identical to TRBD1. The CDR3 has 15 residues. Germline CDR1 SGHDT, CDR2 YYEEEE. Unmatched junction bases numbered 5, after V lost 3 bases and J lost 4 bases. The CDR3 DNA follows: TGTGCCAGCAGCTATGGGACAGGGAGATACAATGAGCAGTTCTTC. It specifies CASSYGTGRYNEQFF.

The rearrangement links TRBV29-1 to TRBJ2-7; 10 positions agree with TRBD2. The CDR3 is made up of 13 amino acids. V gave up 3 bases and J gave up 3 bases; unmatched junction bases: 2. CDR1 is SQVTM and CDR2 is ANQGSEA in the germline V gene. The CDR3 sequence is CSVEGTSDYEQYF. For the CDR3, the DNA is TGCAGCGTTGAGGGGACTAGCGACTACGAGCAGTACTTC.

The chain is built from TRBV25-1 and TRBJ2-1; D possibly corresponds to TRBD1 (6 bases). This CDR3 region has 13 residues. Germline CDR1 is MGHDK and CDR2 is SYGVNS. CDR3 DNA: TGTGCTACTGAGGGGGTTAGTAGCCATGAGCAGTTCTTC. Encoded protein: CATEGVSSHEQFF.

The V and J genes are TRBV5-1 and TRBJ2-2; TRBD2 matches at 13 bases. The ends lost 0 bases at V and 6 bases at J; junction bases unmatched: 8. The CDR3 totals 18 residues. CDR1 and CDR2 from the germline V gene are SGHRS and YFSETQ. The CDR3 spells CASSLALAGGPGAGELFF. The CDR3 DNA sequence: TGCGCCAGCAGCTTGGCACTAGCGGGAGGGCCAGGCGCCGGGGAGCTGTTTTTT.

The chain employs TRBV4-2 and TRBJ1-1; 9 bases are a match to TRBD1. V shed 2 bases and J 7 bases; nucleotides not matched to a gene: 8. CDR1 is LGHNA and CDR2 is YNFKEQ in the germline V gene. This CDR3 is 15 amino acids long. CDR3 DNA sequence: TGTGCCAGCAGCCAATCAACACAGGGGGCCCATGAAGCTTTCTTT. Protein sequence: CASSQSTQGAHEAFF.